This T cell receptor beta chain was sequenced for a study of T cells in Graves' hyperthyroidism and ophthalmopathy. What was amplified from RNA transcripts were TCR beta CDR3 regions. RT-PCR in the first round (using the HTBI primer set) targeted the TCR CDR3. TCRdb processed the multiplex PCR reads anew with MiXCR; each CDR3 protein has one entry. Of more than 500,000 distinct CDR3 sequences listed, about 15% are singletons. Germline V CDR1 and CDR2: ENHRY, SYGVKD. Trimming at V came to 4 bases and at J to 1 base, leaving 10 bases not matched to a gene. The CDR3 length is 16 residues. Comment on this clonotype: Antigen: not known.

Overall study results and limits: Most expanded thyroid clonotypes above 0.001 also appeared in blood.

Not enrolled were patients with uncontrolled infection, other autoimmune disease, pregnancy or lactation. The TCR originated in a woman between 40 and 50 years old with Graves' ophthalmopathy. This rearrangement joins TRBV10-3 to TRBJ2-7; TRBD1 agrees at 7 bases. The sample taken for sequencing was blood. The CDR3 loop is CAISALAGTASYEQYF. DNA of the CDR3: TGTGCCATCAGTGCCCTGGCCGGGACAGCATCCTACGAGCAGTACTTC.